Listed below are T cell receptor beta chains from one sample, sequenced in a study of blood T cell repertoires in COVID-19. Only in-frame clones appear in the TCRdb table, and some are missing; sequencing was by immunoSEQ multiplex PCR. Among around 94,000 clones listed, over 65% were seen once. The sample was peripheral blood. The receptors originated from a human donor in a cohort sampled during active COVID-19. CDR3s include the opening cysteine and the closing phenylalanine or tryptophan. A D gene is named only where the DNA matches it firmly. The size entry is marked missing in some rows and otherwise reads once, few, many or a size class.

>TRBJ1-1|NA|TRBV3-1/TRBV3-2|NA
TGTGCCAGCACCCTCCGGGAACGGTACACTGAAGCTTTCTTT
CASTLRERYTEAFF
>TRBJ1-1|NA|TRBV7-2|few
TGTGCCAGCAGCTTAGCTGGTTCGGGGTGGGAAGCTTTCTTT
CASSLAGSGWEAFF
>TRBJ1-1|NA|TRBV12-3/TRBV12-4|once
TGTGCCAGCAGTTCTGCAGTGAACACTGAAGCTTTCTTT
CASSSAVNTEAFF
>TRBJ2-5|NA|TRBV11-3|NA
TGTGCCAGCAGCCTTGGACCGGGGCAAGAGACCCAGTACTTC
CASSLGPGQETQYF
>TRBJ2-1|NA|TRBV11-2|NA
TGTGCCAGCAGCTTAGAGGGCAACAATGAGCAGTTCTTC
CASSLEGNNEQFF
>TRBJ1-2|TRBD1|TRBV11-2|NA
TGTGCCAGCAGCTCCAGACAGGGATGGCTCTATGGCTACACCTTC
CASSSRQGWLYGYTF
>TRBJ1-2|NA|TRBV28|NA
TGTGCCAGCAGGGACGCAGGGGTCTGGGGCTACACCTTC
CASRDAGVWGYTF
>TRBJ2-7|TRBD1|TRBV27|NA
TGTGCCAGCAGTTGGGGACAGTCGGGCGAGCAGTACTTC
CASSWGQSGEQYF
>TRBJ2-7|NA|TRBV30|NA
TGTGCCTGGAGTTTGGGTCTAGACAGGAACTCCTACGAGCAGTACTTC
CAWSLGLDRNSYEQYF
>TRBJ1-5|NA|TRBV6-2/TRBV6-3|NA
TGTGCCAGCAGTTACAGAGATATGCCCCAGCATTTT
CASSYRDMPQHF
>TRBJ1-2|TRBD1|TRBV27|NA
TGTGCCAGCAGTTCCCGGGGACAGTTCTATGGCTACACCTTC
CASSSRGQFYGYTF
>TRBJ1-5|NA|TRBV11-2|NA
TGTGCCAGCAGCCTTTATAGCAATCAGCCCCAGCATTTT
CASSLYSNQPQHF
>TRBJ1-1|NA|TRBV5-4|NA
TGTGCCAGCAGAGAAGGGAGTCCCGTCGGGGGAAACACTGAAGCTTTCTTT
CASREGSPVGGNTEAFF
>TRBJ1-5|TRBD1|TRBV11-3|NA
TGTGCCAGCAGCGAGGGGACAGCGAGCAATCAGCCCCAGCATTTT
CASSEGTASNQPQHF
>TRBJ2-3|NA|TRBV30|NA
TGTGCCTGGAATATCCTCACAGATACGCAGTATTTT
CAWNILTDTQYF
>TRBJ2-1|NA|TRBV7-8|NA
TGTGCCAGCAGCTTAGGGGGGGTAATCAATGAGCAGTTCTTC
CASSLGGVINEQFF
>TRBJ1-3|TRBD1|TRBV5-1|NA
TGCGCCAGCAGCTCTAAACCGGGACAGGGTTTATTAGGAAACACCATATATTTT
CASSSKPGQGLLGNTIYF
>TRBJ2-3|TRBD2|TRBV3-1/TRBV3-2|once
TGTGCCAGCAGCCAAGATCTAGCGGGGGGTAGTAGAACAGATACGCAGTATTTT
CASSQDLAGGSRTDTQYF
>TRBJ1-2|TRBD1|TRBV7-9|NA
TGTGCCAGCAGCCTCAAGGACAGGGAGGTGAACTATGGCTACACCTTC
CASSLKDREVNYGYTF
>TRBJ2-1|NA|TRBV24-1|NA
TGTGCCACCAGTGATTTTCGTGGGGGGGCCCTCTACAAGCAGTTCTTC
CATSDFRGGALYKQFF
>TRBJ2-5|TRBD2|TRBV4-3|NA
TGCGCCAGCAGCCAAGCCCTAGCGGGGGGTGTGGAGACCCAGTACTTC
CASSQALAGGVETQYF
>TRBJ2-7|TRBD2|TRBV7-9|NA
TGTGCCAGCACCCCGGGGGGGGGTTCGTACGAGCAGTACTTC
CASTPGGGSYEQYF
>TRBJ2-7|NA|TRBV2|NA
TGTGCCAGCAGTGAAGACAGCCGATACTACGAGCAGTACTTC
CASSEDSRYYEQYF
>TRBJ2-5|TRBD2|TRBV11-2|NA
TGTGCCAGCAGCTCGCGGGGGGCCTATAATTTGGAGACCCAGTACTTC
CASSSRGAYNLETQYF
>TRBJ1-2|NA|TRBV7-2|NA
TGTGCCAGCAGCCGGACAGTTAACTATGGCTACACCTTC
CASSRTVNYGYTF
>TRBJ1-5|NA|TRBV24-1|NA
TGTGCCACCAGTGAGGGGCCTCAGCCCCAGCATTTT
CATSEGPQPQHF
>TRBJ2-1|TRBD2|TRBV6-2/TRBV6-3|NA
TGTGCCAGCAGTTCTCGGGGGGTGGCCTACAATGAGCAGTTCTTC
CASSSRGVAYNEQFF
>TRBJ2-7|NA|TRBV18|few
TGTGCCAGCTCACCGGTTATCTACTACGAGCAGTACTTC
CASSPVIYYEQYF
>TRBJ1-2|NA|TRBV4-1|few
TGCGCCAGCAGCCAAGATCGTCGTGGCTACACCTTC
CASSQDRRGYTF
>TRBJ2-6|TRBD2|TRBV27|NA
TGTGCCAGCTCAAGCGGGGAGGCCAACGTCCTGACTTTC
CASSSGEANVLTF
>TRBJ1-6|TRBD1|TRBV6-4|NA
TGTGCCAGCAGAAGGACAGGGGTGGGAAATTCACCCCTCCACTTT
CASRRTGVGNSPLHF
>TRBJ2-3|NA|TRBV7-3|NA
TGTGCCAGCAGCTTAAAGGGGGACCTTGGGGATACGCAGTATTTT
CASSLKGDLGDTQYF
>TRBJ1-2|NA|TRBV27|NA
TGTGCCAGCAGTTTACTGGCAGGTTCTGGCTACACCTTC
CASSLLAGSGYTF
>TRBJ1-1|NA|TRBV7-4|NA
TGTGCCAGGAGAGAGATCATGAACACTGAAGCTTTCTTT
CARREIMNTEAFF
>TRBJ1-2|TRBD1|TRBV6-6|NA
TGTGCCAGCAGTCTGGCGACAGGGGTTTATGGCTACACCTTC
CASSLATGVYGYTF
>TRBJ2-5|TRBD2|TRBV5-4|NA
TGTGCCACCGAGCCAGCGGGGGGGCCTACGGAGACCCAGTACTTC
CATEPAGGPTETQYF
>TRBJ2-7|NA|TRBV7-2|NA
TGTGCCAGCAGCCCCGTTGGGCCCAGAGCTTACGAGCAGTACTTC
CASSPVGPRAYEQYF
>TRBJ2-2|TRBD1|TRBV18|NA
TGTGCCAGCTCACCCAGACAGGGCGGGAACACCGGGGAGCTGTTTTTT
CASSPRQGGNTGELFF
>TRBJ1-5|NA|TRBV7-9|NA
TGTGCCAGCAGCTTAGTGCAGAATCAGCCCCAGCATTTT
CASSLVQNQPQHF
>TRBJ2-6|NA|TRBV7-8|NA
TGTGCCAGCAGCTCCGGGGGTTCTGGGGCCAACGTCCTGACTTTC
CASSSGGSGANVLTF
>TRBJ1-5|NA|TRBV28|NA
TGTGCCAGCAGTGCCAGTAGGAGGGGAAATCAGCCCCAGCATTTT
CASSASRRGNQPQHF
>TRBJ2-7|TRBD1|TRBV6-2/TRBV6-3|NA
TGTGCCAGCAGTAACACGGGACAGGGGCTCCCGTACTTC
CASSNTGQGLPYF
>TRBJ1-2|NA|TRBV7-9|few
TGTGCCAGCAGCTTAGCGCATAGGACGCCGGAGGGGTATGGCTACACCTTC
CASSLAHRTPEGYGYTF
>TRBJ2-5|TRBD1|TRBV12-5|NA
TGTGCTAGTGGTTTGGGATTAGGGACAGGCGGGTACCAAGAGACCCAGTACTTC
CASGLGLGTGGYQETQYF
>TRBJ2-2|TRBD2|TRBV5-1|NA
TGCGCCAGCAGCTTGGTAGGCGGACTAGCGAACACCGGGGAGCTGTTTTTT
CASSLVGGLANTGELFF
>TRBJ1-1|NA|TRBV6-5|once
TGTGCCAGCAGTTACCCAGGGAACACTGAAGCTTTCTTT
CASSYPGNTEAFF
>TRBJ1-6|NA|TRBV2|NA
TGTGCCAGCAGTGGCTCGGGCTCCTATAATTCACCCCTCCACTTT
CASSGSGSYNSPLHF
>TRBJ1-1|NA|TRBV29-1|NA
TGCAGGTCCGACGGGGGGATGAACACTGAAGCTTTCTTT
CRSDGGMNTEAFF
>TRBJ2-2|NA|TRBV4-1|NA
TGCGCCAGCAGCCAAGGGTCGTTGCAGGATTACACCGGGGAGCTGTTTTTT
CASSQGSLQDYTGELFF
>TRBJ2-3|NA|TRBV5-1|NA
TGCGCCAGCAGCTTGGGGCAGAGCACAGATACGCAGTATTTT
CASSLGQSTDTQYF
>TRBJ2-3|NA|TRBV27|few
TGTGCCAGCTTGCTCACAGGCACAGATACGCAGTATTTT
CASLLTGTDTQYF
>TRBJ2-7|NA|TRBV5-5|NA
TGTGCCAGCAGCTTACCCCCGGTCGAGCAGTACTTC
CASSLPPVEQYF
>TRBJ2-7|TRBD1|TRBV18|NA
TGTGCCAGCTCAACGGGACAGGGGACCACTTCCGAGCAGTACTTC
CASSTGQGTTSEQYF
>TRBJ1-1|NA|TRBV7-2|NA
TGTGCCAGCAGCTACGGGGTTGGAGAAGCTTTCTTT
CASSYGVGEAFF
>TRBJ1-1|TRBD1|TRBV5-1|NA
TGCGCCAGCAGGATCCAGGGGGCTGGGGAAGCTTTCTTT
CASRIQGAGEAFF
>TRBJ1-4|NA|TRBV6-5|once
TGTGCCAGCAGGATGACAGCTGATAATGAAAAACTGTTTTTT
CASRMTADNEKLFF
>TRBJ2-7|NA|TRBV28|once
TGTGCCAGCAAAGCAGGGCTCAACGAGCAGTACTTC
CASKAGLNEQYF